This T cell receptor (beta chain) was sequenced during a study of OX40 agonist ivuxolimab in advanced cancers. This clone is deemed medium-sized. Its antigen remains unknown. Study outcomes and limitations: Some nonresponders additionally presented with little normalized T-cell clonal expansion.

The V gene's germline CDR1 is LGHNA and CDR2 YNFKEQ. V was clipped by 0 bases and J by 3 bases, with 12 bases between them. The CDR3 spans 16 residues. The repertoire was sequenced with immunoSEQ multiplex PCR; TCRdb's copy has only in-frame clones and lacks some. This sample has approximately 12,000 clones, with nearly 85% found just once. The clonotype comes from an adult with an advanced solid tumor such as melanoma, head and neck, liver or kidney cancer. Sequenced here: CD4+ or CD8+ T cells sorted from blood, sampled in a trial of the OX40 agonist ivuxolimab. The chain joins TRBV4-2 to TRBJ2-1; tentative D call: TRBD1 (6 bases). The CDR3 is CASSQEVDRFYNEQFF. CDR3 DNA sequence: TGTGCCAGCAGCCAAGAAGTGGACAGATTCTACAATGAGCAGTTCTTC.